One sample yielded the 18 T cell receptor beta chains listed below, sequenced in a study of blood T cell repertoires in COVID-19. Sequencing used immunoSEQ multiplex PCR; TCRdb keeps in-frame clones, though not all of them. The sample yields roughly 59,000 clones, approximately 83% seen once. Sequencing used peripheral blood. The receptors derive from a woman aged 80 or older with acute or convalescent COVID-19.

This rearrangement joins TRBV30 to TRBJ1-4; D is possibly TRBD1 (5 bases). V lost 5 bases to trimming and J lost 1 base, with 11 bases between them. The CDR3 runs 14 residues. Germline V gives CDR1 GTSNPN, CDR2 SVGIG (reference sequence). CDR3 bases: TGTGCCTGGGGGACTCAGGGAACTAATGAAAAACTGTTTTTT. This gives the protein CAWGTQGTNEKLFF.

This clone appeared a single time. The chain recombines TRBV2 with TRBJ2-3; 14 bases agree with TRBD2. V lost 8 bases and J lost 0; bases outside the gene matches: 7. The CDR3 spans 17 residues. From germline, CDR1 is SNHLY and CDR2 FYNNEI. The CDR3 region has the DNA TGTGCCAGCCGAAGGAGGACTAGCGGGGGGAGCACAGATACGCAGTATTTT. This sequence encodes CASRRRTSGGSTDTQYF.

This clone was counted once. The gene calls are TRBV18 and TRBJ1-1, with D perhaps TRBD1 (6 bases). The CDR3 sequence is 16 residues long. Trimming took off 5 bases at V and 5 bases at J, with 21 bases between the two ends. Germline V gives CDR1 KGHSH, CDR2 LQKENI. The CDR3 bases are TGTGCCAGCTCAGGACAGTCCGGCCTCTTAGGGACTGAAGCTTTCTTT. It codes for CASSGQSGLLGTEAFF. The full variable domain, rest sourced from reference TRBV18 and TRBJ1-1, is NAGVMQNPRHLVRRRGQEARLRCSPMKGHSHVYWYRQLPEEGLKFMVYLQKENIIDESGMPKERFSAEFPKEGPSILRIQQVVRGDSAAYFCASSGQSGLLGTEAFFGQGTRLTVV.

The V and J genes are TRBV7-3 and TRBJ2-3; tentatively, D is TRBD2 (6 bases). The CDR3 spans 17 residues. V was shortened by 3 bases and J by 2 bases, with 18 bases between the two germline ends. Germline assignment: CDR1 SGHTA and CDR2 FQGTGA. DNA of the CDR3: TGTGCCAGCAGCTTCTCCCGAACGGGAGCCCTCACAGATACGCAGTATTTT. Protein: CASSFSRTGALTDTQYF.

The CDR3 DNA follows: TGTGCCAGCAGCAAAGCACCCTCAGGGGGGTCTGAAGCTTTCTTT. Its protein is CASSKAPSGGSEAFF. The chain employs TRBV21-1 and TRBJ1-1; the table's D gene call, TRBD1, was not cross checked with the DNA. TRBV21-1 is labeled a pseudogene. This CDR3 is built from 15 residues.

The CDR3 sequence is CASSYSGWETQYF. CDR3 DNA: TGTGCCAGCAGCTATAGCGGTTGGGAGACCCAGTACTTC. The rearrangement links TRBV9 to TRBJ2-5, with D tentatively TRBD2 (6 bases). CDR1 SGDLS and CDR2 YYNGEE come from the germline V gene. V dropped 4 bases and J dropped 5 bases, with 12 bases sitting between them. This CDR3 is built from 13 residues.

The chain couples TRBV28 to TRBJ1-1, with no clear D. V lost 8 bases and J 1 base, leaving 8 bases between the germline ends. This CDR3 is 12 amino acids long. The germline V gene encodes CDR1 MDHEN and CDR2 SYDVKM. CDR3 sequence: CASGRRNTEAFF. In nucleotides, the CDR3 is TGTGCCAGCGGCCGAAGGAACACTGAAGCTTTCTTT.

The gene calls are TRBV28 and TRBJ1-1, with no clear D. The germline V and J ends were trimmed by 2 bases and 9 bases, with 13 bases remaining between them. Germline-derived CDR1 and CDR2 are MDHEN and SYDVKM. The CDR3 length is 13 residues. DNA of the CDR3: TGTGCCAGCAGTTTAATTTCCCCGGGGAAAGCTTTCTTT. This translates into CASSLISPGKAFF.

This rearrangement joins TRBV28 to TRBJ2-5, with 10 bases aligning to TRBD1. This CDR3 is 19 amino acids long. Per the germline V gene, CDR1 is MDHEN and CDR2 is SYDVKM. V lost 2 bases and J lost 5; bases outside the gene matches: 17. CDR3 nucleotides: TGTGCCAGCAGTTTAGAGGGATCGTGGGGACAGGGGAGATCGGAGACCCAGTACTTC. It encodes CASSLEGSWGQGRSETQYF.

The chain employs TRBV10-2 and TRBJ1-6; TRBD1 might be the D (6 bases). The CDR3 sequence is 16 residues long. Germline V CDR1 and CDR2: WSHSY, SAAADI. V was trimmed by 0 bases and J by 6 bases, leaving 12 bases between them. The CDR3 region has the DNA TGCGCCAGCAGTGAGTCGAAGGGGGAAGGTAATTCACCCCTCCACTTT. Protein sequence: CASSESKGEGNSPLHF.

The CDR3 region is CASSLAGTNAQETQYF. CDR3 nucleotides: TGCGCCAGCAGCTTGGCCGGGACTAACGCCCAAGAGACCCAGTACTTC. The chain recombines TRBV5-1 with TRBJ2-5, with TRBD2 matching over 7 bases. The CDR3 contains 16 residues. Per germline, CDR1 SGHRS and CDR2 YFSETQ. J lost 1 base, V lost 0 bases, and 6 bases had no gene match.

This sequence joins TRBV10-1 and TRBJ2-7, with D perhaps matching TRBD2 (6 bases). V dropped 10 bases and J dropped 3 bases, with 16 bases sitting between them. The CDR3 runs to 13 residues. The germline V gene encodes CDR1 WNHNN and CDR2 SYGVQD (reference sequence). The DNA for the CDR3 is TGCGCCACTCAACATTCGGGGGACTACGAGCAGTACTTC. This gives the protein CATQHSGDYEQYF.

This clone was counted between two and nine times. The rearrangement joins TRBV1 to TRBJ1-2. TRBV1 represents a pseudogene. CDR3 length equals 15 residues. CDR3 DNA: TGCACCAGCAGCCAAGAGGTCCAGGTGAGGGATGGCTACACCTTC. It codes for CTSSQEVQVRDGYTF.

V and J are TRBV6-6 and TRBJ2-1; 15 nucleotides line up with TRBD2. The CDR3 is 17 amino acids. V lost 5 bases to trimming and J lost 7 bases; unmatched junction nucleotides: 9. Germline V gene data show CDR1 as MNHNY and CDR2 as SVGAGI (reference sequence). The CDR3 DNA sequence: TGTGCCAGCAGTCCCGGGACTAGCGGGGGGATTATGAATGAGCAGTTCTTC. Translated: CASSPGTSGGIMNEQFF.

There are a few counts of this clone. The chain has TRBV19 and TRBJ2-3, with 7 bases that match TRBD2. With 2 bases clipped from V and 6 bases from J, the junction kept 5 bases outside the gene matches. This CDR3 is built from 14 residues. Germline V gene data show CDR1 as LNHDA and CDR2 as SQIVND (reference sequence). CDR3 DNA: TGTGCCAGTAGTATACGACTAGCTGCCGATACGCAGTATTTT. Its protein product is CASSIRLAADTQYF.

This clone showed up just a few times. This chain connects TRBV2 to TRBJ1-2; 8 nucleotides match TRBD1. Trimming removed 6 bases from V and 2 bases from J; junction bases left unmatched: 8. This CDR3 comprises 15 residues. The germline CDR1 and CDR2 sequences are SNHLY and FYNNEI. The DNA for the CDR3 is TGTGCCAGCAGCGGGCGCCGGACAGGGAACTATGGCTACACCTTC. Protein product: CASSGRRTGNYGYTF.

The chain combines TRBV7-9 with TRBJ2-1; 10 bases are shared with TRBD2. The germline CDR1 and CDR2 sequences are SEHNR and FQNEAQ (reference sequence). J gave up 6 bases and V 5 bases, and 4 bases lay outside the gene matches. CDR3 length equals 14 residues. CDR3 loop: CASSVTSGVNEQFF. The CDR3 DNA sequence: TGTGCCAGCAGCGTTACTAGCGGGGTCAATGAGCAGTTCTTC.

This chain connects TRBV6-5 to TRBJ1-2; D possibly corresponds to TRBD1 (6 bases). The length of the CDR3 is 15 residues. Trimming cost V 8 bases and J 5 bases, with 21 bases left between them. Germline V gives CDR1 MNHEY, CDR2 SVGAGI. CDR3 residues: CASRTGGRGAYGYTF. The CDR3 region has the DNA TGTGCCAGCCGAACTGGGGGGAGGGGGGCGTATGGCTACACCTTC.